The sequence of this T cell receptor beta chain was determined in a study of cytomegalovirus exposure and HLA in healthy donors. Study context: Approximately 180 million T cells yielded 100 million or so unique TCR beta sequences in earlier analysis. Within the Caucasian-associated ancestry cluster were around four fifths of the roughly 400 genotyped donors.

General study findings and limits: Sequencing likely generated an artifact that appeared as a cluster of highly shared sequence variants.

About this clone itself: Its antigen is unknown.

The PCR employed 60 Vbeta primers together with 13 Jbeta primers. The method was immunoSEQ multiplex PCR; TCRdb's version includes in-frame clones alone and lacks a portion of them. Of under 250,000 clones listed, approximately 82% are singletons. The ends lost 3 bases at V and 8 bases at J; junction bases unmatched: 10. Per germline, CDR1 SQVTM and CDR2 ANQGSEA. There are 14 residues in the CDR3. The chain carries TRBV29-1 and TRBJ1-2; 9 bases are a match to TRBD1. This TCR was recovered from a woman between 45 and 60 years old in good health and CMV-seropositive. The sample was PBMCs. The CDR3 loop reads CSVDSGTGFDGYTF. In DNA, the CDR3 is TGCAGCGTTGACTCGGGGACAGGGTTTGACGGCTACACCTTC.